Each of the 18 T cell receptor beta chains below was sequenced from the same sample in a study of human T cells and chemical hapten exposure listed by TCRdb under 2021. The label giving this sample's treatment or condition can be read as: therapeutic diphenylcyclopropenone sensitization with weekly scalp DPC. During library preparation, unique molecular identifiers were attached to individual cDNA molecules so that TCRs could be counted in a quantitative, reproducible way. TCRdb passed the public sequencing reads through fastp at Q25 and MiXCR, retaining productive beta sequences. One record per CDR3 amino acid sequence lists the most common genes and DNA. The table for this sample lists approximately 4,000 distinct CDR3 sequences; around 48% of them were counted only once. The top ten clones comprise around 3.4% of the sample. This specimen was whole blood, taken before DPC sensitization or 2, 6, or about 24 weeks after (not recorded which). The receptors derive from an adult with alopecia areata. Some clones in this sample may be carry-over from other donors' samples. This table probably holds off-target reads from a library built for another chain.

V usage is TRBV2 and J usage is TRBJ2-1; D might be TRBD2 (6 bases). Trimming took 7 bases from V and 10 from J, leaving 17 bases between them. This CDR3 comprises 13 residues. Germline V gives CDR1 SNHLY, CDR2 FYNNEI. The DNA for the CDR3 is TGTGCCAGCACAGAGGGACTCCCTAGCGAGCAGTTCTTC. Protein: CASTEGLPSEQFF.

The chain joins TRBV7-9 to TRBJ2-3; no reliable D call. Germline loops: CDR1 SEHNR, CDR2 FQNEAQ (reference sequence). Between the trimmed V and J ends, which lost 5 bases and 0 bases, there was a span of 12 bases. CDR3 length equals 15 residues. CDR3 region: CASSPFGSSTDTQYF. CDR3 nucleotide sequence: TGTGCCAGCAGCCCCTTTGGATCTAGCACAGATACGCAGTATTTT.

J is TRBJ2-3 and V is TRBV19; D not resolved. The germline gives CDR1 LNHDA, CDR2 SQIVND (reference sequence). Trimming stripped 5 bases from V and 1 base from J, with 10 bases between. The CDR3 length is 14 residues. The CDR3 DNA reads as TGTGCCAGTAGTGTTGACTCCCGCACAGATACGCAGTATTTT. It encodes CASSVDSRTDTQYF. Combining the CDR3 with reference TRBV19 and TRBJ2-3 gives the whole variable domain DGGITQSPKYLFRKEGQNVTLSCEQNLNHDAMYWYRQDPGQGLRLIYYSQIVNDFQKGDIAEGYSVSREKKESFPLTVTSAQKNPTAFYLCASSVDSRTDTQYFGPGTRLTVL.

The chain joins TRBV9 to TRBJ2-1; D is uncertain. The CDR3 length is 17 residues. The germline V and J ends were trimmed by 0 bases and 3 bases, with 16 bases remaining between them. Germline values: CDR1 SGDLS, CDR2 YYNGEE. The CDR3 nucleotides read TGTGCCAGCAGCGTAGGGGAAGGGCGGAGAAACTACAATGAGCAGTTCTTC. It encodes CASSVGEGRRNYNEQFF.

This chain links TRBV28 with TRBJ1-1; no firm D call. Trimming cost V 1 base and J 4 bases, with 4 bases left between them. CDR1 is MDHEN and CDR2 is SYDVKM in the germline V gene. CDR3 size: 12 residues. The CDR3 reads CASSLLTTEAFF. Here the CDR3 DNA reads TGTGCCAGCAGTTTATTGACCACTGAAGCTTTCTTT.

CDR3 sequence: CSARGLEYEQYF. Written as DNA, the CDR3 is TGCAGTGCTAGGGGACTAGAGTACGAGCAGTACTTC. This chain connects TRBV20-1 to TRBJ2-7, with TRBD2 identical over 8 bases. The CDR3 is made up of 12 amino acids. Germline-derived CDR1 and CDR2 are DFQATT and SNEGSKA (reference sequence). Losses at the gene ends were 3 bases for V and 4 bases for J; bases not matched to a gene: 2.

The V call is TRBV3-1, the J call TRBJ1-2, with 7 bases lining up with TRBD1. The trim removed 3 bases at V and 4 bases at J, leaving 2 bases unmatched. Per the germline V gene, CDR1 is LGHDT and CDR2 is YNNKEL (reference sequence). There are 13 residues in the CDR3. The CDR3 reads CASSQTGLYGYTF. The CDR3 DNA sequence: TGTGCCAGCAGCCAGACAGGGCTCTATGGCTACACCTTC.

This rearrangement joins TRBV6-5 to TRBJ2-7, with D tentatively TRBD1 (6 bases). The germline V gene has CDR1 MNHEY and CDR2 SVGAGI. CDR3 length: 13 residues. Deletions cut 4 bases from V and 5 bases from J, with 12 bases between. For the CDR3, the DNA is TGTGCCAGCAGTTCGGTGGACAGAGACGAGCAGTACTTC. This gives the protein CASSSVDRDEQYF.

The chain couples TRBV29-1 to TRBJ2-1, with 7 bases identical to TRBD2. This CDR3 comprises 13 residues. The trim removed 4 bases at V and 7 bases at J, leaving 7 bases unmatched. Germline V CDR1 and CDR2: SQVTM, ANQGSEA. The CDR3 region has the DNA TGCAGCGTTGCCGGGACTATAGGGAATGAGCAGTTCTTC. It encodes CSVAGTIGNEQFF.

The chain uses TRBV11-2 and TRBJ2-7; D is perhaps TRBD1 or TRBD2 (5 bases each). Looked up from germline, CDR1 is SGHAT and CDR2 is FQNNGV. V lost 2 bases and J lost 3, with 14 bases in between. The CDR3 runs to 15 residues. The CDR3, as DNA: TGTGCCAGCAGCTTACGAGGGACCGAAAACTACGAGCAGTACTTC. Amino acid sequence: CASSLRGTENYEQYF.

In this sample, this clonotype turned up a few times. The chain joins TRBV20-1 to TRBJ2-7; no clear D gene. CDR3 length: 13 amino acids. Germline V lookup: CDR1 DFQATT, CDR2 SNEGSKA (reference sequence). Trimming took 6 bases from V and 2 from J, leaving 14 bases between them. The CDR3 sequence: CSALRLDAYEQYF. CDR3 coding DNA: TGCAGTGCACTTCGACTGGACGCCTACGAGCAGTACTTC.

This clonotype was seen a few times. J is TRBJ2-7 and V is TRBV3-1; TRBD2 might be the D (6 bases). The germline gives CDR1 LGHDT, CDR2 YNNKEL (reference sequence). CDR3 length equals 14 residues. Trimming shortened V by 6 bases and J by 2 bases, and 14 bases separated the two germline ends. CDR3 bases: TGTGCCAGCAGATCGGGACTCCGCCCCTACGAGCAGTACTTC. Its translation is CASRSGLRPYEQYF.

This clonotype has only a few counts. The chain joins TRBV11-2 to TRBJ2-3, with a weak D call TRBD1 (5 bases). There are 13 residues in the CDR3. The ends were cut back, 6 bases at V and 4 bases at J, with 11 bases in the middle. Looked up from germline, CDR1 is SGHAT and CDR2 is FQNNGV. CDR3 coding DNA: TGTGCCAGCAGGGTGCAGGGATCAGATACGCAGTATTTT. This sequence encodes CASRVQGSDTQYF.

This CDR3 is CASSRRDLSSYNEQFF. The CDR3 DNA is TGTGCCAGCAGCCGTCGAGACTTGAGCTCCTACAATGAGCAGTTCTTC. V gene TRBV6-4 combines with J gene TRBJ2-1, with no clear D. The V end was cut by 6 bases, the J end by 0 bases, with 15 bases between. This CDR3 has 16 amino acids. Germline CDR1 is MRHNA and CDR2 is SNTAGT.

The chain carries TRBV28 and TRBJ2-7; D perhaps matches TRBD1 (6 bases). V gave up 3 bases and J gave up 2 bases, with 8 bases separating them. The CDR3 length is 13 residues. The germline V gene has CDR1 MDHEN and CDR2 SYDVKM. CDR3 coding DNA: TGTGCCAGCAGTTTGACAGGTACCTACGAGCAGTACTTC. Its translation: CASSLTGTYEQYF.

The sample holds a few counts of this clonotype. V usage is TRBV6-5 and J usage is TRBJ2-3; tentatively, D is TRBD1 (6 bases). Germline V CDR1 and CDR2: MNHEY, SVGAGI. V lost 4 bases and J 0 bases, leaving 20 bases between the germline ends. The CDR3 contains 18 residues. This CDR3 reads CASSSSYYTGRSTDTQYF. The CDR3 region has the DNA TGTGCCAGCAGTTCATCCTATTACACAGGGAGAAGCACAGATACGCAGTATTTT.

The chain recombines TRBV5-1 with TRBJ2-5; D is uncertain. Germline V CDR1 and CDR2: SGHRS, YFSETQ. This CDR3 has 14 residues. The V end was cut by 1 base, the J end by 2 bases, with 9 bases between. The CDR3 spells CASSLINYQETQYF. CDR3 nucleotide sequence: TGCGCCAGCAGCTTGATAAACTATCAAGAGACCCAGTACTTC.

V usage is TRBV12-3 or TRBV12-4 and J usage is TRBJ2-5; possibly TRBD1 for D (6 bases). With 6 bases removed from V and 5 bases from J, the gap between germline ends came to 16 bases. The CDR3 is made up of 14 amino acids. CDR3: CASSPPSGAETQYF. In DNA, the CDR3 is TGTGCCAGCAGCCCCCCCTCAGGGGCCGAGACCCAGTACTTC.